These 31 T cell receptor beta chains share one sample of origin, sequenced in a study of tumor and adjacent non-tumor tissue in lung cancer. Three rounds of nested PCR, following a modified ARM-PCR protocol, produced the TCRbeta library. MiXCR, applied by TCRdb to the multiplex PCR reads, yields one record per CDR3 protein. Found here are under 95,000 distinct CDR3 sequences, more than 80% of them singletons; the top ten hold less than 60%. RNA was extracted from bulk tissue without any cell sorting. More than 3 cm separated this lung sample from the edge of the tumor. Sequences were obtained from distant non-tumor lung tissue. The origin of the receptors is a man aged 55-75 years with non-small cell lung cancer.

With respect to this clonotype: An end of the junction does not agree with germline; a read error may underlie this. This chain links TRBV11-3 with TRBJ2-2; TRBD2 aligns across 9 bases. This CDR3 is 18 amino acids long. Germline loops: CDR1 SGHNT, CDR2 YENEEA. DNA for the CDR3: TGTGCGAGCAGCTCCCGGGGAGCGGGAGGATACAGTGACGGGGAGCTGTTTTTT. The encoded protein is CASSSRGAGGYSDGELFF.

A remark on this clonotype: One end of the junction does not line up with germline, which may come from a read error. This chain joins TRBV6-5 and TRBJ2-7; D is perhaps TRBD1 (6 bases). This CDR3 region has 16 residues. Germline V gives CDR1 MNHEY, CDR2 SVGAGI. CDR3 protein: CASTYASTGASYEQYF. The CDR3 DNA reads TGTGCCAGCACTTACGCCTCGACAGGTGCCTCCTACGAGCAATACTTC.

Comments on this clonotype: Germline and junction disagree at one end, which may indicate a read error. The chain uses TRBV20-1 and TRBJ2-1; 15 nucleotides align to TRBD2. Germline CDR1 and CDR2: DFQATT and SNEGSKA (reference sequence). The CDR3 runs to 18 residues. CDR3 in amino acids: CSAPFPGLAGGSYNEQFF. The DNA of the CDR3 is TGCAGTGCTCCCTTTCCGGGACTAGCGGGAGGCTCCTATAATGAGCAGTTCTTC.

This clonotype was counted only a few times. This chain uses TRBV11-3 with TRBJ1-2, with D hard to call. Germline V gene data show CDR1 as SGHNT and CDR2 as YENEEA. The CDR3 is 13 residues long. Trimming took off 4 bases at V and 8 bases at J, with 14 bases between the two ends. This CDR3 is CASSSREGQGYTF. DNA for the CDR3: TGTGCCAGCAGCTCTCGGGAGGGTCAAGGCTACACCTTC.

The chain is built from TRBV11-3 and TRBJ2-1, with D perhaps TRBD2 (5 bases). V lost 10 bases, J lost 10 bases, and 23 bases lay in between. The V gene's germline CDR1 is SGHNT and CDR2 YENEEA. The CDR3 covers 14 residues. CDR3 in DNA: TGTGCCATGAGCTTAGTTGCACCCCCTAGCGAGCAGTTCTTC. Translating gives CAMSLVAPPSEQFF.

As concerns this clonotype: Because the CDR3 is missing its conserved closing phenylalanine or tryptophan, this is likely a read error. This sequence joins TRBV12-3 or TRBV12-4 and TRBJ2-7, with TRBD1 identical over 8 bases. V shed 4 bases, J shed 5 bases, and the junction held 4 bases outside the gene matches. This CDR3 has 13 residues. The DNA for the CDR3 is TGTGCCAGCAGTTCAGGACAGGGTAACGAGCAGTACTCC. This translates into CASSSGQGNEQYS.

About this clonotype itself: No conserved phenylalanine or tryptophan ends this CDR3, so it is likely a read error. The rearrangement joins TRBV11-2 to TRBJ2-5, with 7 bases that match TRBD1. The CDR3 has 13 amino acids. Germline loops: CDR1 SGHAT, CDR2 FQNNGV. In nucleotides, the CDR3 is TGTGCTAGAAACTCTACAGGGGAAGAGACCCAGTACATC. Amino acid sequence: CARNSTGEETQYI.

Notes on this clonotype: At one end, the junction sequence differs from germline, possibly due to a read error. The chain is built from TRBV11-2 and TRBJ2-5; D is unresolved. The CDR3 runs to 13 residues. The germline V gene encodes CDR1 SGHAT and CDR2 FQNNGV. CDR3 sequence (DNA): TGTACCAGCAGCTCTACAAGTGAAGAGACTCAGTACTTC. Residues: CTSSSTSEETQYF.

In regard to this clonotype: The junction differs from germline at one of its ends, possibly a read error. The chain combines TRBV4-3 with TRBJ2-7; possible D gene TRBD2, 6 bases. The CDR3 runs 14 residues. CDR1 is LGHNA and CDR2 is YSLEER in the germline V gene. CDR3 loop: CASNQDSSGYEQYF. The CDR3 DNA is TGCGCCAGCAACCAAGATAGTAGCGGCTACGAGCAGTACTTC.

V and J are TRBV5-4 and TRBJ2-7; a weak D match, TRBD1 (6 bases). Germline V gene sequence: CDR1 SGHNT, CDR2 YYREEE (reference sequence). V lost 5 bases to trimming and J lost 7 bases, with 19 bases between them. This CDR3 contains 14 residues. The CDR3 sequence: CASSSLGQLGEQYF. The CDR3 region has the DNA TGTGCCAGCAGTTCCCTGGGACAATTGGGGGAGCAGTACTTC.

Comments on this clonotype: A junction end diverges from the germline sequence, so it may reflect a read error. The rearrangement links TRBV6-2 or TRBV6-3 to TRBJ2-7; no clear D. The germline CDR1 and CDR2 sequences are MNHEY and SVGEGT. There are 12 residues in the CDR3. CDR3 sequence reads: CVSRGNSYEQYF. CDR3 coding DNA: TGTGTCAGCAGAGGCAACTCCTACGAGCAGTACTTC.

The chain uses TRBV20-1 and TRBJ1-5; 8 bases are a match to TRBD1. The V and J ends lost 2 bases and 7 bases, in that order; junction bases with no gene match: 10. This CDR3 comprises 15 residues. The germline gives CDR1 DFQATT, CDR2 SNEGSKA (reference sequence). CDR3 nucleotides: TGCAGTGCTAGATATCAACAGGGGGATGCGCAGCCCCAGCATTTT. Its protein product is CSARYQQGDAQPQHF.

A remark on this clonotype: Mismatch with germline at one junction end may stem from a read error. The chain is built from TRBV29-1 and TRBJ2-2; D not resolved. Germline V lookup: CDR1 SQVTM, CDR2 ANQGSEA. The CDR3 runs 12 residues. CDR3 bases: TGCAGTGTTCAGACTGGCACCGTGGAGCTGTTTTTT. Translation gives CSVQTGTVELFF.

This clonotype was seen only once. The chain joins TRBV11-3 to TRBJ1-6, with 7 bases aligning to TRBD1. Germline trimming cut 5 bases from V and 14 bases from J; bases unmatched to any gene: 9. The CDR3 consists of 13 residues. Germline CDR1 and CDR2: SGHNT and YENEEA. DNA for the CDR3: TGTGCCAGCAGCGCCCGGGACAGACCATCCCTCCACTTT. It specifies CASSARDRPSLHF.

V and J are TRBV29-1 and TRBJ2-7, with 8 nucleotides matching TRBD2. There are 13 residues in the CDR3. V lost 6 bases, J lost 10 bases, and 14 bases stayed unmatched. The germline V gene encodes CDR1 SQVTM and CDR2 ANQGSEA. This chain's CDR3 is CSVGISGIPEQYF. The CDR3 DNA reads TGCAGCGTGGGGATTAGCGGGATCCCCGAACAGTACTTC.

A remark on this clonotype: One end of the junction is discordant with germline, which a read error may explain. The chain links TRBV20-1 to TRBJ2-1, with D perhaps matching TRBD2 (6 bases). Per germline, CDR1 DFQATT and CDR2 SNEGSKA (reference sequence). This CDR3 spans 15 amino acids. The CDR3 DNA follows: TGCAGTGCTCCACCGGGACTCGAAGGGTACTATGAGCAATTCTTC. This encodes CSAPPGLEGYYEQFF.

J is TRBJ1-1 and V is TRBV12-3 or TRBV12-4; D may be TRBD1 (5 bases). CDR3 length: 16 residues. V shed 3 bases and J shed 7 bases, with 21 bases lying between them. The CDR3 DNA reads as TGTGCCAGCAGTTTGGTAGGATTAGGGGTGATAAGTGAAGCTTTCTTT. Encoded protein: CASSLVGLGVISEAFF.

In the case of this clonotype: At one end the junction does not follow the germline gene, possibly because of a read error. The chain is built from TRBV6-1 and TRBJ1-1; 8 nucleotides line up with TRBD1. The germline V gene has CDR1 MNHNS and CDR2 SASEGT. The CDR3 has 14 residues. In nucleotides, the CDR3 is TGTGCCTGCAATGAAGACAGGGGCGACAGTGAAGCTTTTTTT. As protein: CACNEDRGDSEAFF.

This clonotype was counted only a few times. This may be a read error, as it is one base from a much larger clone. The CDR3 region has the DNA TGCAGTGCTAGGACAGGGGGCGACTGTGGCTACACCTTC. This gives the protein CSARTGGDCGYTF. This chain connects TRBV20-1 to TRBJ1-2, with TRBD1 matching 10 bases. Germline lookup yields CDR1 DFQATT and CDR2 SNEGSKA (reference sequence). There are 13 residues in the CDR3. V gave up 3 bases and J gave up 7 bases; unmatched junction bases: 5.

This clonotype appeared a single time. Because the CDR3 is missing its conserved closing phenylalanine or tryptophan, this is likely a read error. This rearrangement joins TRBV6-1 to TRBJ2-5; the D is unclear. V gave up 6 bases and J gave up 5 bases, with 19 bases separating them. The CDR3 runs to 15 residues. Germline V gene data show CDR1 as MNHNS and CDR2 as SASEGT. The CDR3 coding sequence is TGTGCCAGCAGCCCCCGTCCCCCCTCAAGTGAGACCCAGTACTCC. Translated, it gives CASSPRPPSSETQYS.

The chain carries TRBV12-5 and TRBJ1-2, with TRBD1 as a possible D gene (5 bases). The CDR3 spans 16 residues. Trimming took off 7 bases at V and 5 bases at J, with 23 bases between the two ends. Germline assignment: CDR1 LGHNT and CDR2 FRNRAP. CDR3 region: CASDLRTGATEYGYTF. The CDR3 DNA is TGTGCTAGTGATCTCAGGACCGGGGCGACAGAGTATGGCTACACCTTC. The whole variable domain, filled in from reference TRBV12-5 and TRBJ1-2, reads DARVTQTPRHKVTEMGQEVTMRCQPILGHNTVFWYRQTMMQGLELLAYFRNRAPLDDSGMPKDRFSAEMPDATLATLKIQPSEPRDSAVYFCASDLRTGATEYGYTFGSGTRLTVV.

J is TRBJ1-5 and V is TRBV5-1; TRBD1 agrees at 8 bases. Germline CDR1 reads SGHRS; CDR2 reads YFSETQ. This CDR3 has 14 residues. J gave up 7 bases and V 6 bases, and 9 bases lay outside the gene matches. The CDR3 region has the DNA TGCGCCAGCACATTGACAGGGGCGGGACAGCCCCAGCATTTT. Its protein product is CASTLTGAGQPQHF.

About this clonotype: This could be a read error, since a much larger clone is one nucleotide away. V gene TRBV24-1 combines with J gene TRBJ2-2; TRBD2 aligns across 9 bases. The CDR3 extends over 14 amino acids. Trimming at V came to 7 bases and at J to 6 bases, leaving 5 bases not matched to a gene. Germline CDR1 KGHDR, CDR2 SFDVKD. In DNA form, the CDR3 reads TGTGCCACCAGGGGACTAGCCGGGGCCGGGGAGCTGTTTTTT. As protein: CATRGLAGAGELFF.

This chain links TRBV12-3 or TRBV12-4 with TRBJ1-3; 7 bases agree with TRBD1. The J segment lost 4 bases and the V segment lost 9 bases, leaving 12 bases of the junction unmatched. The CDR3 length is 15 residues. CDR3 loop: CASITMTGLGNTIYF. In DNA form, the CDR3 reads TGTGCCAGTATTACAATGACAGGGTTAGGAAACACCATATATTTT.

As concerns this clonotype: Since no conserved phenylalanine or tryptophan closes the CDR3, a read error is the likely cause. V is TRBV4-1 and J is TRBJ2-7, with D perhaps TRBD2 (5 bases). Germline CDR1 reads MGHRA; CDR2 reads YSYEKL. The CDR3 spans 15 residues. The V gene lost 3 bases and the J gene lost 4 bases, with 16 bases spanning the gap. This chain's CDR3 is CASSQAETGKYEQYL. In DNA form, the CDR3 reads TGCGCCAGCAGCCAGGCCGAGACGGGGAAGTACGAGCAGTACTTA.

On this clonotype itself: Germline is not matched at one junction end, which may reflect a read error. The chain couples TRBV6-6 to TRBJ1-2; no clear D. This CDR3 is built from 13 residues. Germline V gives CDR1 MNHNY, CDR2 SVGAGI (reference sequence). The CDR3 DNA follows: TGTGCCAGTAGTTGGGCAGCTAACAATGGCTACACCTTC. It is translated as CASSWAANNGYTF.

Regarding this clonotype: Germline is not matched at one junction end, which may reflect a read error. V and J are TRBV5-1 and TRBJ2-2, with a possible D match to TRBD1 (6 bases). Germline V lookup: CDR1 SGHRS, CDR2 YFSETQ. There are 17 residues in the CDR3. The CDR3 reads CASSENSGTSNTAELLF. The CDR3 region has the DNA TGCGCCAGCAGCGAAAACTCCGGGACATCGAACACCGCGGAGCTGTTATTT.

The chain couples TRBV11-2 to TRBJ2-7, with 7 bases lining up with TRBD2. The CDR3 has 17 amino acids. From germline, CDR1 is SGHAT and CDR2 FQNNGV. V gave up 8 bases and J gave up 4 bases; unmatched junction bases: 20. CDR3 region: CASGPPPGAAGIYEQYF. The CDR3, as DNA: TGTGCCAGCGGCCCCCCACCCGGGGCAGCGGGAATATACGAGCAGTACTTC.

Points on this clonotype: Possible read error: a much larger clone is one base away. The chain links TRBV5-1 to TRBJ2-7, with a tentative D call TRBD2 (6 bases). The CDR3 sequence is 13 residues long. The V end lost 4 bases, the J end lost 1 base, and 9 bases lay between the germline ends. In germline, CDR1 is SGHRS, CDR2 YFSETQ. CDR3 loop: CASSGRLSYEQYF. CDR3 bases: TGCGCCAGCAGCGGGAGGCTATCCTACGAGCAGTACTTC.

This chain uses TRBV11-3 with TRBJ2-3, with 9 bases aligning to TRBD2. The CDR3 length is 16 residues. Germline lookup yields CDR1 SGHNT and CDR2 YENEEA. The ends lost 6 bases at V and 3 bases at J; junction bases unmatched: 10. The CDR3 nucleotides are TGTGCCAGCAGTCTGTTAGCGGGGGAGAGAACAGATACGCAGTATTTT. It encodes CASSLLAGERTDTQYF.

In the case of this clonotype: At one end the junction does not follow the germline gene, possibly because of a read error. V usage is TRBV20-1 and J usage is TRBJ2-2, with 8 bases aligning to TRBD1. The V gene's germline CDR1 is DFQATT and CDR2 SNEGSKA (reference sequence). The length of the CDR3 is 16 residues. The CDR3 reads CSARDTRGRGTGELSF. Here the CDR3 DNA reads TGCAGTGCTAGAGATACCAGGGGGCGAGGTACCGGGGAGCTGTCTTTT.